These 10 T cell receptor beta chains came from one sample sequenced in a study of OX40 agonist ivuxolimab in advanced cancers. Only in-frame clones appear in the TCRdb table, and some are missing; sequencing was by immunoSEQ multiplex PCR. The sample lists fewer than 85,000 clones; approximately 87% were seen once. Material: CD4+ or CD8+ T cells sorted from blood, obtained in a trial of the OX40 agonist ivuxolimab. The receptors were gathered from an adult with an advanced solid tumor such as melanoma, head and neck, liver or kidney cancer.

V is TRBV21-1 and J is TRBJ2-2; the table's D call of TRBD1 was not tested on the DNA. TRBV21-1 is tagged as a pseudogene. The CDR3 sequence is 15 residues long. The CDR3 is CASSRCTGGTGELFF. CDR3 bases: TGTGCCAGCAGCAGGTGTACAGGGGGCACCGGGGAGCTGTTTTTT.

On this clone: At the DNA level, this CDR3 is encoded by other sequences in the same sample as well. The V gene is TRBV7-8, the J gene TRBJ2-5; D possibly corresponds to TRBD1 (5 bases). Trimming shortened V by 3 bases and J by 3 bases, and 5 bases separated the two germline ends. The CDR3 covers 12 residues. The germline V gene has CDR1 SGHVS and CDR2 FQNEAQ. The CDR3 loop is CASSLTEETQYF. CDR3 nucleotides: TGTGCCAGCAGCTTGACAGAAGAGACCCAGTACTTC.

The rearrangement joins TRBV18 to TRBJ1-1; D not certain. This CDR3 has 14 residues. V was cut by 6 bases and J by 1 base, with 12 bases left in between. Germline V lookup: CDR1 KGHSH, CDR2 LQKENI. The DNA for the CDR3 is TGTGCCAGCTCTGCTTTGGAGTCGAACACTGAAGCTTTCTTT. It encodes CASSALESNTEAFF.

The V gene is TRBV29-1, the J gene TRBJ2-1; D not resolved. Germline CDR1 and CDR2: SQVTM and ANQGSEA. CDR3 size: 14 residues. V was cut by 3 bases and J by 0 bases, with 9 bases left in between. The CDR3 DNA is TGCAGCGTTGAGTTCGGCAGCTCCTACAATGAGCAGTTCTTC. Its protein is CSVEFGSSYNEQFF.

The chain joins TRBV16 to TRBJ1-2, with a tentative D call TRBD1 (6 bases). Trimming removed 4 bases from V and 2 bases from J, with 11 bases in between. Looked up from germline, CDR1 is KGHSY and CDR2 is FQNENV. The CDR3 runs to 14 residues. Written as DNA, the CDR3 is TGTGCCAGCAGCCCGGACAGCCCCAACTATGGCTACACCTTC. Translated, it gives CASSPDSPNYGYTF. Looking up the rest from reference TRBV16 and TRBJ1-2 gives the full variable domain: GEEVAQTPKHLVRGEGQKAKLYCAPIKGHSYVFWYQQVLKNEFKFLISFQNENVFDETGMPKERFSAKCLPNSPCSLEIQATKLEDSAVYFCASSPDSPNYGYTFGSGTRLTVV.

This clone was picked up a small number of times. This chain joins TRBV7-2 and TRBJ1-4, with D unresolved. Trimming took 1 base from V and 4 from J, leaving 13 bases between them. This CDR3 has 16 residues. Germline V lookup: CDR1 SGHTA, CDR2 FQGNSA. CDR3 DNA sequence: TGTGCCAGCAGCTTAGGGAACCAGTGGGATAATGAAAAACTGTTTTTT. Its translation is CASSLGNQWDNEKLFF.

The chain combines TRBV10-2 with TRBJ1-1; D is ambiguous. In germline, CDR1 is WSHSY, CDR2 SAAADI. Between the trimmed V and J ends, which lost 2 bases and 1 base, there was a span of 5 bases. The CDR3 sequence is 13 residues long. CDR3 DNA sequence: TGCGCCAGCAGTGAGGGGAGGAACACTGAAGCTTTCTTT. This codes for CASSEGRNTEAFF.

The CDR3 DNA reads as TGTGCCAGCATCCCTAACCCCGGTCAGGCTAACTATGGCTACACCTTC. It specifies CASIPNPGQANYGYTF. The V gene is TRBV7-2, the J gene TRBJ1-2; D is undetermined. The CDR3 length is 16 residues. V was trimmed by 7 bases and J by 0 bases, leaving 18 bases between them. CDR1 is SGHTA and CDR2 is FQGNSA in the germline V gene.

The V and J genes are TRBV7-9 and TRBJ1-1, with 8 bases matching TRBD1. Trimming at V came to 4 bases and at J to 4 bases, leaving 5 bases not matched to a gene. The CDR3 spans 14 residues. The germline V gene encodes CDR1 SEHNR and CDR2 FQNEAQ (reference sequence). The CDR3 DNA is TGTGCCAGCAGCTCAGGGGGCTTCGGCACTGAAGCTTTCTTT. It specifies CASSSGGFGTEAFF.

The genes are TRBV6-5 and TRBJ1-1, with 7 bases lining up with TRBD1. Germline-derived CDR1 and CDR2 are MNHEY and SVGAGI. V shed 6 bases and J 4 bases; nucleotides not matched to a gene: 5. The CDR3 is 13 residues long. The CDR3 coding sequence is TGTGCCAGCAGACCGACAGGGATCACTGAAGCTTTCTTT. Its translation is CASRPTGITEAFF.